These 29 T cell receptor beta chains came from one sample sequenced in a study of CD8+CD57+ T cells in acquired aplastic anemia. Genomic DNA acted as the template from which TCR beta VDJ combination and CDR3 sequence profiling were carried out. TCRdb fed the reads into MiXCR, producing one record per CDR3 protein. The sample carries fewer than 150,000 distinct CDR3 sequences, 48% recorded once. The sample taken for sequencing was sorted CD4+, CD8+, or CD8+CD57+ T cells (not recorded which) from PBMCs. The receptors shown here come from a human donor in good health, serving as a control.

The chain links TRBV20-1 to TRBJ2-1; perhaps TRBD2 as D (5 bases). The germline CDR1 and CDR2 sequences are DFQATT and SNEGSKA (reference sequence). The CDR3 length is 13 residues. The germline V and J ends were trimmed by 1 base and 12 bases, with 16 bases remaining between them. DNA of the CDR3: TGCAGTGCTAGAGGACCAGCCGGGGAGAGGCAGTTCTTC. This gives the protein CSARGPAGERQFF.

This clonotype showed up just a few times. V gene TRBV2 combines with J gene TRBJ2-3, with a weak D call TRBD2 (5 bases). The CDR3 is 13 residues long. Trimming removed 11 bases at V and 3 bases at J, with 15 bases between. From germline, CDR1 is SNHLY and CDR2 FYNNEI. This chain's CDR3 is CAAQLGETDTQYF. The CDR3 DNA is TGTGCCGCTCAACTCGGGGAAACAGATACGCAGTATTTT.

This clonotype was recorded many times. The chain employs TRBV19 and TRBJ1-2; D unclear. The germline CDR1 and CDR2 sequences are LNHDA and SQIVND (reference sequence). V dropped 0 bases and J dropped 4 bases, with 12 bases sitting between them. The CDR3 spans 15 residues. CDR3 sequence reads: CASSIDAGETYGYTF. CDR3 in DNA: TGTGCCAGTAGTATAGACGCAGGTGAAACCTATGGCTACACCTTC.

Only a few counts were recorded for this clonotype. Here the CDR3 reads CSVVGGFETQYF. CDR3 coding DNA: TGCAGCGTGGTAGGGGGTTTTGAGACCCAGTACTTC. The V gene is TRBV29-1, the J gene TRBJ2-5, with D possibly matching TRBD1 (6 bases). This CDR3 contains 12 residues. V lost 6 bases to trimming and J lost 5 bases, with 13 bases between them. In germline, CDR1 is SQVTM, CDR2 ANQGSEA.

The chain recombines TRBV7-6 with TRBJ2-1, with 10 bases fitting TRBD2. The CDR3 has 17 amino acids. Losses at the gene ends were 0 bases for V and 8 bases for J; bases not matched to a gene: 10. Germline V gene sequence: CDR1 SGHVS, CDR2 FNYEAQ. CDR3 in DNA: TGTGCCAGCAGCTTAGCGTTTAGCGGGGGGACCCTCGATGAGCAGTTCTTC. It translates to CASSLAFSGGTLDEQFF.

This rearrangement joins TRBV10-3 to TRBJ2-5; D gene ambiguous. The ends were cut back, 3 bases at V and 0 bases at J, with 11 bases in the middle. The germline CDR1 and CDR2 sequences are ENHRY and SYGVKD. The length of the CDR3 is 15 residues. The CDR3 loop is CAISDARSHQETQYF. CDR3 nucleotide sequence: TGTGCCATCAGTGACGCACGCTCGCACCAAGAGACCCAGTACTTC.

This clonotype was found many times. The V gene is TRBV15, the J gene TRBJ1-5, with D possibly TRBD1 on 5 matching bases. This CDR3 contains 19 residues. Germline CDR1 reads LNHNV; CDR2 reads YYDKDF (reference sequence). With 5 bases removed from V and 0 bases from J, the gap between germline ends came to 23 bases. The CDR3 DNA is TGTGCCACCAGCGGACCCGGGACTCAGCATTCCGGTAGCAATCAGCCCCAGCATTTT. This encodes CATSGPGTQHSGSNQPQHF.

The rearrangement links TRBV7-2 to TRBJ1-2, with D tentatively TRBD1 (6 bases). With 2 bases removed from V and 5 bases from J, the gap between germline ends came to 9 bases. CDR1 and CDR2 from the germline V gene are SGHTA and FQGNSA. This CDR3 comprises 13 residues. The chain's CDR3 is CASSLNRAYGYTF. The CDR3 bases are TGTGCCAGCAGCTTAAACAGGGCGTATGGCTACACCTTC.

The V and J genes are TRBV20-1 and TRBJ1-2; possibly TRBD1 for D (5 bases). V was pared by 1 base and J by 7 bases, with 16 bases between. Germline V gives CDR1 DFQATT, CDR2 SNEGSKA (reference sequence). This CDR3 is 14 amino acids long. The CDR3 loop is CSARVSEGVGGYTF. The CDR3 DNA reads TGCAGTGCTAGAGTCTCGGAAGGGGTGGGTGGCTACACCTTC.

The V call is TRBV29-1, the J call TRBJ2-3, with D possibly matching TRBD1 (6 bases). The CDR3 is 13 residues long. Germline V CDR1 and CDR2: SQVTM, ANQGSEA. V dropped 3 bases and J dropped 3 bases, with 10 bases sitting between them. CDR3 protein: CSVDRGRTDTQYF. The CDR3 nucleotides are TGCAGCGTTGACAGGGGCCGGACAGATACGCAGTATTTT.

The chain combines TRBV29-1 with TRBJ2-2, with TRBD1 matching over 9 bases. CDR1 SQVTM and CDR2 ANQGSEA come from the germline V gene. The CDR3 runs 14 residues. V lost 7 bases to trimming and J lost 6 bases; unmatched junction nucleotides: 9. The CDR3 nucleotides read TGCAGCGCCACAACAGGGGGCGTCTCCGGGGAGCTGTTTTTT. It translates to CSATTGGVSGELFF.

In this sample, this clonotype turned up once. The chain combines TRBV29-1 with TRBJ1-2, with 9 bases lining up with TRBD1. This CDR3 has 12 amino acids. J was trimmed by 5 bases and V by 7 bases; bases with no gene match: 5. In germline, CDR1 is SQVTM, CDR2 ANQGSEA. The CDR3 loop reads CSGAGTGYGYTF. In DNA form, the CDR3 reads TGCAGCGGAGCCGGGACAGGGTATGGCTACACCTTC.

The sample holds many counts of this clonotype. V usage is TRBV7-3 and J usage is TRBJ1-4; 8 nucleotides agree with TRBD1. V lost 2 bases and J lost 7; bases outside the gene matches: 9. This CDR3 contains 16 residues. Germline V gene sequence: CDR1 SGHTA, CDR2 FQGTGA. The CDR3 sequence: CASSLEPLDRGEKLFF. CDR3 coding DNA: TGTGCCAGCAGCTTAGAGCCCCTCGACAGGGGTGAAAAACTGTTTTTT.

This clonotype was picked up many times. V gene TRBV6-1 combines with J gene TRBJ1-1, with D perhaps TRBD1 (5 bases). In germline, CDR1 is MNHNS, CDR2 SASEGT. The CDR3 runs 15 residues. The V end was cut by 3 bases, the J end by 4 bases, with 15 bases between. Written as DNA, the CDR3 is TGTGCCAGCAGTGATAGAGGGACGGCGATCACTGAAGCTTTCTTT. It codes for CASSDRGTAITEAFF.

The chain is built from TRBV15 and TRBJ1-2; D uncertain. The germline V and J ends were trimmed by 5 bases and 1 base, with 14 bases remaining between them. The CDR3 runs to 15 residues. Germline loops: CDR1 LNHNV, CDR2 YYDKDF (reference sequence). The CDR3 bases are TGTGCCACCAGCGAACACCATATTCTTAACTATGGCTACACCTTC. Its translation is CATSEHHILNYGYTF.

This clonotype was detected ten times or more. The V and J genes are TRBV12-3 or TRBV12-4 and TRBJ2-3; D is unclear. The CDR3 contains 14 residues. V was cut by 1 base and J by 0 bases, with 5 bases left in between. The CDR3 sequence: CASSLEDSTDTQYF. The CDR3 DNA sequence: TGTGCCAGCAGTTTAGAGGATAGCACAGATACGCAGTATTTT.

This clonotype was seen ten or more times. The chain combines TRBV7-9 with TRBJ1-3; the match to TRBD1 covers 9 bases. The V and J ends lost 9 bases and 4 bases, in that order; junction bases with no gene match: 1. Germline CDR1 and CDR2: SEHNR and FQNEAQ (reference sequence). The CDR3 totals 12 residues. This CDR3 reads CASGTGGNTIYF. DNA for the CDR3: TGTGCCAGTGGGACAGGGGGAAACACCATATATTTT.

Concerning this clonotype itself: A single base separates this from a much larger clone, so it may be a read error. This chain links TRBV6-2 or TRBV6-3 with TRBJ2-5, with 7 bases matching TRBD1. With 11 bases clipped from V and 5 bases from J, the junction kept 5 bases outside the gene matches. The CDR3 has 11 residues. From germline, CDR1 is MNHEY and CDR2 SVGEGT. CDR3 DNA sequence: TGTGCCTGCTACAGGGGTGAGACCCAGTACTTC. Translation: CACYRGETQYF.

Only one count was recorded for this clonotype. For the CDR3, the DNA is TGCGCCAGCAGTCTTAGCGGGGGGCCCCAAGAGACCCAGTACTTC. Translated: CASSLSGGPQETQYF. The V call is TRBV10-2, the J call TRBJ2-5; 10 bases are a match to TRBD2. This CDR3 has 15 amino acids. The V segment lost 5 bases and the J segment 1 base; nucleotides outside the gene matches: 4. Germline V gene sequence: CDR1 WSHSY, CDR2 SAAADI.

This clonotype was picked up many times. This chain links TRBV12-3 or TRBV12-4 with TRBJ1-1; D possibly corresponds to TRBD1 (5 bases). CDR3 length: 14 residues. Trimming shortened V by 7 bases and J by 0 bases, and 12 bases separated the two germline ends. The CDR3 is CASIRVRVNTEAFF. The CDR3 DNA sequence: TGTGCCAGCATCAGGGTAAGAGTGAACACTGAAGCTTTCTTT.

This clonotype has just a few counts. The chain combines TRBV7-9 with TRBJ2-1; D gene ambiguous. This CDR3 region has 11 residues. The germline gives CDR1 SEHNR, CDR2 FQNEAQ (reference sequence). Trimming left V 5 bases short and J 7 bases short, with 6 bases between. The CDR3 nucleotides read TGTGCCAGCAGCCCACAAAATGAGCAGTTCTTC. Its translation: CASSPQNEQFF.

The chain links TRBV19 to TRBJ2-5, with TRBD2 matching over 8 bases. V lost 3 bases, J lost 1 base, and 4 bases stayed unmatched. The germline gives CDR1 LNHDA, CDR2 SQIVND (reference sequence). The CDR3 is made up of 15 amino acids. The CDR3 nucleotides are TGTGCCAGTAGTATCCCCGGGGGGGTCCAAGAGACCCAGTACTTC. Protein: CASSIPGGVQETQYF.

This sequence joins TRBV29-1 and TRBJ2-1, with D unclear. The germline V and J ends were trimmed by 7 bases and 1 base, with 8 bases remaining between them. The CDR3 consists of 12 residues. The germline V gene has CDR1 SQVTM and CDR2 ANQGSEA. For the CDR3, the DNA is TGCAGCGCGACCGGGTCCTACAATGAGCAGTTCTTC. Residues: CSATGSYNEQFF.

Ten or more counts support this clonotype. V gene TRBV11-2 combines with J gene TRBJ1-6; perhaps TRBD1 as D (6 bases). Looked up from germline, CDR1 is SGHAT and CDR2 is FQNNGV. The CDR3 sequence is 18 residues long. Deletions cut 1 base from V and 0 bases from J, with 13 bases between. The chain's CDR3 is CASSLGQVSRSYNSPLHF. Here the CDR3 DNA reads TGTGCCAGCAGCTTAGGACAGGTTTCCCGCTCCTATAATTCACCCCTCCACTTT.

This clonotype was observed many times. CDR3 in amino acids: CSAPAWGAGEVGETQYF. CDR3 bases: TGCAGTGCACCCGCCTGGGGCGCGGGCGAGGTCGGAGAGACCCAGTACTTC. The genes are TRBV20-1 and TRBJ2-5; D assignment may be TRBD1 or TRBD2 (5 bases each). Germline lookup yields CDR1 DFQATT and CDR2 SNEGSKA (reference sequence). V was pared by 6 bases and J by 4 bases, with 27 bases between. The CDR3 runs to 17 residues.

The CDR3 loop reads CSASWRGLSNEQFF. The CDR3 DNA follows: TGCAGTGCTAGTTGGCGGGGTCTGTCCAATGAGCAGTTCTTC. The chain combines TRBV20-1 with TRBJ2-1; tentatively, D is TRBD2 (6 bases). Trimming removed 3 bases at V and 6 bases at J, with 15 bases between. Germline V lookup: CDR1 DFQATT, CDR2 SNEGSKA (reference sequence). There are 14 residues in the CDR3.

This clonotype has just a few counts. This may be a read error, as it is one base from a much larger clone. The gene calls are TRBV20-1 and TRBJ1-2, with D unresolved. The CDR3 is 11 amino acids. The germline CDR1 and CDR2 sequences are DFQATT and SNEGSKA (reference sequence). CDR3 in DNA: TGCAGTGCTAGAGGCGGCTATGGCTGCACCTTC. Protein product: CSARGGYGCTF.

The rearrangement uses TRBV12-3 or TRBV12-4 and TRBJ1-5, with 7 bases lining up with TRBD1. The CDR3 is 13 residues long. The V and J ends lost 8 bases and 2 bases, in that order; junction bases with no gene match: 3. CDR3 nucleotides: TGTGCCAGCCAGGGGGTTGGCAATCAGCCCCAGCATTTT. It is translated as CASQGVGNQPQHF.

On this clonotype itself: With a much larger clone just one base away, this may be a read error. The chain couples TRBV6-2 or TRBV6-3 to TRBJ1-1; no clear D gene. CDR1 is MNHEY and CDR2 is SVGEGT in the germline V gene. The CDR3 consists of 14 residues. The CDR3 spells CASGYTIVNTEAFF. CDR3 sequence (DNA): TGTGCCAGCGGTTATACCATCGTTAACACTGAAGCTTTCTTT.